A selection of T cell receptor beta chains follows, all from one sample in a study of blood T cell repertoires in COVID-19. Measured with immunoSEQ multiplex PCR; TCRdb has only the in-frame clones, and not every one. Of 150,000 or so clones listed, around 79% were seen once; the top ten hold around 5%. The source material was peripheral blood. The source of these receptors is a woman in her seventies with COVID-19, enrolled during active disease. Both conserved end residues are part of each CDR3. Each record gives: V gene, J gene, clone size, CDR3 protein. Only some rows state a clone size, as once, few, many or a class for expanded clones.

>TRBV5-1|TRBJ2-7|NA
CASSLVASYEQYF
>TRBV5-1|TRBJ2-7|NA
CASSLGQGKSLYEQYF
>TRBV9|TRBJ1-4|NA
CASSAGNQGEKLFF
>TRBV19|TRBJ2-3|NA
CASSGTGRPDTQYF
>TRBV12-3/TRBV12-4|TRBJ1-1|NA
CASSFGGGTEAFF
>TRBV10-2|TRBJ1-3|few
CASSDPHGSGNTIYF
>TRBV12-3/TRBV12-4|TRBJ1-4|once
CASSRAGTGELFF
>TRBV7-9|TRBJ1-2|NA
CASSLGTGGGTHGYTF
>TRBV18|TRBJ2-3|NA
CASSPPNRHHGDTQYF
>TRBV7-3|TRBJ2-1|NA
CASSAWTRADDEQFF
>TRBV3-1/TRBV3-2|TRBJ2-5|NA
CASSFDRVKTQYF
>TRBV28|TRBJ1-2|NA
CASTPGGPINYGYTF
>TRBV7-3|TRBJ2-1|NA
CASSPLSSSYNEQFF
>TRBV7-2|TRBJ1-4|NA
CASSFRDRGLPSEKLFF
>TRBV6-5|TRBJ1-5|NA
CASSRKGGSNQPQHF
>TRBV2|TRBJ2-7|NA
CASGATVPRNEQYF
>TRBV12-3/TRBV12-4|TRBJ1-2|NA
CASSFPQGGYTF
>TRBV6-5|TRBJ2-2|NA
CASSAGTANTGELFF
>TRBV5-4|TRBJ1-3|NA
CASSSEQGKSNTIYF
>TRBV6-1|TRBJ1-5|NA
CASSDRGNQPQHF
>TRBV7-2|TRBJ1-2|NA
CASSLVGYGYTF
>TRBV2|TRBJ1-4|NA
CASSYGTGQEKLFF
>TRBV7-2|TRBJ2-3|once
CASSLEGQGGDTQYF
>TRBV19|TRBJ1-5|few
CASSIRGREDNQPQHF
>TRBV5-6|TRBJ1-1|NA
CASSLTAGGMNTEAFF